Listed below are T cell receptor beta chains from one sample, sequenced in a study of human T cells and chemical hapten exposure. TCRdb called the RACE reads again in MiXCR, with one record for every CDR3 protein. The profile shows approximately 100,000 distinct CDR3 sequences, more than 7% of them singletons. The sequenced sample was whole blood, obtained in connection with sensitization to the hapten diphenylcyclopropenone (DPC). The receptors here all came from a woman aged 40 to 50 with alopecia areata. Some clones in this sample may be carry-over from other donors' samples. Each CDR3 is given without its conserved first and last residue. The order of the fields is CDR3 protein, V gene, J gene.

CDR3: ASSGSGAANEKLF
V: TRBV5-4
J: TRBJ1-4

CDR3: SAFSGAAYEQY
V: TRBV20-1
J: TRBJ2-7

CDR3: ASSYSIHYRMNTEAF
V: TRBV6-2/TRBV6-3
J: TRBJ1-1

CDR3: ASEDRGHEAF
V: TRBV6-4
J: TRBJ1-1

CDR3: ASSRPRGAANEKLF
V: TRBV7-6
J: TRBJ1-4

CDR3: ASRRETGGVYGYT
V: TRBV6-5
J: TRBJ1-2

CDR3: ASSPRQGARNEQF
V: TRBV6-5
J: TRBJ2-1

CDR3: ASSSNTDTQY
V: TRBV6-6
J: TRBJ2-3

CDR3: SVRLRDYGYT
V: TRBV29-1
J: TRBJ1-2

CDR3: ASRRDVQETQY
V: TRBV6-5
J: TRBJ2-5

CDR3: ASSVRTGGTGELF
V: TRBV18
J: TRBJ2-2